This T cell receptor beta chain was captured in a study of blood T cell repertoires in COVID-19. Study background: The cDNA or gDNA used as material had been derived from T cells, B-cell-depleted T cells, or PBMCs.

This clone was seen more than once but under ten times. Generated by immunoSEQ multiplex PCR, the TCRdb table keeps only in-frame clones and is missing some. The data contain hundreds of thousands of clones, around 89% of them singletons. Symptom resolution, clearance, or two negative PCRs marked donors in Cohort 3 as recovered. This CDR3 contains 16 residues. CDR1 is SGHVS, CDR2 FQNEAQ, per germline. V was clipped by 3 bases and J by 3 bases, with 15 bases between them. This clonotype originated in a woman in her 50s who had recovered from COVID-19. Sequencing used PBMCs or T cells enriched from blood (not recorded which). The chain links TRBV7-8 to TRBJ2-1; no firm D call. CDR3: CASSFSDFSFYNEQFF. The CDR3 DNA follows: TGTGCCAGCAGCTTTTCTGACTTCTCATTCTACAATGAGCAGTTCTTC.